A selection of T cell receptor beta chains follows, all from one sample in a study of technical replicates of blood from a few donors. Method: immunoSEQ multiplex PCR; TCRdb's copy keeps in-frame clones and lacks some. The repertoire includes approximately 87,000 clones, roughly 95% of them detected once, and 0.3% to 0.35% sits in the top ten. The sequenced sample consisted of T cells isolated from PBMCs. Receptor source: a human donor in good health. Each CDR3 is given with its conserved first and last residue. The D gene is left open where the match is weak. The size field is filled for only some rows; it gives once, few, many or a size class.

j_call d_call clone_size v_call cdr3_aa cdr3_nt
TRBJ1-2 NA once TRBV6-1 CASSVFRGYTF TGTGCCAGCAGTGTCTTCAGGGGCTACACCTTC
TRBJ2-7 NA NA TRBV30 CACYRDSSYEQYF TGTGCCTGTTACCGGGACTCCTCCTACGAGCAGTACTTC
TRBJ1-2 NA NA TRBV28 CASSSLGGVIPEGGYTF TGTGCCAGCAGTTCCCTCGGGGGTGTTATTCCGGAAGGTGGCTACACCTTC
TRBJ1-3 NA NA TRBV7-6 CASSLGVTGAGNTIYF TGTGCCAGCAGCTTAGGTGTGACAGGAGCTGGAAACACCATATATTTT
TRBJ1-1 NA NA TRBV9 CASKGEGNTEAFF TGTGCCAGCAAGGGGGAGGGTAACACTGAAGCTTTCTTT
TRBJ2-3 NA NA TRBV19 CASSIYGGLGTDTQYF TGTGCCAGTAGTATTTACGGGGGATTGGGCACAGATACGCAGTATTTT
TRBJ2-1 TRBD2 NA TRBV7-9 CASSLVLAGVDNEQFF TGTGCCAGCAGCTTAGTTCTAGCGGGAGTAGACAATGAGCAGTTCTTC
TRBJ1-4 TRBD1 NA TRBV27 CASRRGQGLALPNEKLFF TGTGCCAGCAGACGGGGACAGGGATTGGCCCTTCCGAATGAAAAACTGTTTTTT
TRBJ2-7 NA NA TRBV30 CAWSGGRAYEQYF TGTGCCTGGAGTGGCGGCCGAGCCTACGAGCAGTACTTC
TRBJ1-5 TRBD1 NA TRBV27 CASSSIDRAQPQHF TGTGCCAGCAGTTCGATTGACAGGGCTCAGCCCCAGCATTTT
TRBJ2-2 TRBD2 NA TRBV4-3 CASSHPKTSGDTGELFF TGCGCCAGCAGCCATCCAAAGACTAGCGGAGACACCGGGGAGCTGTTTTTT
TRBJ2-3 TRBD2 NA TRBV30 CAWSVNSGSTDTQYF TGTGCCTGGAGTGTTAATAGCGGGAGCACAGATACGCAGTATTTT
TRBJ2-3 NA NA TRBV6-6 CASSYSMRPPDTQYF TGTGCCAGCAGTTACTCGATGCGCCCCCCAGATACGCAGTATTTT
TRBJ1-3 NA NA TRBV2 CASRSDRTDSGNTIYF TGTGCCAGCAGATCTGACAGGACAGATTCAGGAAACACCATATATTTT
TRBJ2-1 TRBD1 NA TRBV7-9 CASSLGTGGHNEQFF TGTGCCAGCAGCTTAGGGACAGGGGGCCACAATGAGCAGTTCTTC
TRBJ1-1 TRBD1 NA TRBV9 CASSHDRETGEAFF TGTGCCAGCAGCCATGACAGGGAAACTGGTGAAGCTTTCTTT
TRBJ2-7 NA NA TRBV19 CASSWSAGWEQYF TGTGCCAGTAGTTGGTCGGCAGGGTGGGAGCAGTACTTC
TRBJ2-7 TRBD2 NA TRBV5-1 CASSSGTSVYEQYF TGCGCCAGCAGCTCAGGGACTAGCGTTTACGAGCAGTACTTC
TRBJ2-7 NA once TRBV25-1 CASSEGDNPSYEQYF TGTGCCAGCAGTGAAGGCGACAACCCGTCCTACGAGCAGTACTTC
TRBJ2-1 TRBD2 NA TRBV7-3 CASSLGKREYNEQFF TGTGCCAGCAGCTTAGGGAAGCGGGAATACAATGAGCAGTTCTTC
TRBJ2-5 TRBD2 NA TRBV4-1 CASSPRRSGSGETQYF TGCGCCAGCAGCCCTCGACGAAGCGGGAGTGGGGAGACCCAGTACTTC
TRBJ2-2 TRBD1 NA TRBV11-3 CASRPGQGRETGELFF TGTGCCAGCAGGCCGGGACAGGGTAGGGAGACCGGGGAGCTGTTTTTT
TRBJ2-7 TRBD2 NA TRBV5-6 CASTITSEPYEQYF TGTGCCAGCACCATCACTAGCGAGCCATACGAGCAGTACTTC
TRBJ1-1 NA NA TRBV9 CASSVANTEAFF TGTGCCAGCAGCGTAGCTAACACTGAAGCTTTCTTT
TRBJ2-1 TRBD2 NA TRBV19 CASKASGSNEQFF TGTGCCAGTAAGGCTAGCGGGAGCAATGAGCAGTTCTTC
TRBJ2-7 NA once TRBV5-5 CASSLDRYEQYF TGTGCCAGCAGCTTGGACAGGTACGAGCAGTACTTC
TRBJ2-2 NA NA TRBV7-2 CASSLTYTGELFF TGTGCCAGCAGCTTGACATACACCGGGGAGCTGTTTTTT
TRBJ1-5 NA NA TRBV12-1 CASSFGTFVGVYSNQPQHF TGTGCCAGCAGCTTCGGGACATTTGTAGGGGTTTATAGCAATCAGCCCCAGCATTTT
TRBJ1-5 NA NA TRBV5-5 CASSQGRDSNQPQHF TGTGCCAGCAGCCAAGGCAGGGATAGCAATCAGCCCCAGCATTTT
TRBJ1-1 NA NA TRBV10-3 CAISESGGKNTEAFF TGTGCCATCAGTGAGTCGGGAGGGAAAAACACTGAAGCTTTCTTT
TRBJ1-3 NA NA TRBV9 CASSLLTAKSSGNTIYF TGTGCCAGCAGCCTACTGACAGCAAAATCCTCTGGAAACACCATATATTTT
TRBJ2-3 NA NA TRBV27 CASSREDTQYF TGTGCCAGCAGTCGGGAAGATACGCAGTATTTT
TRBJ1-1 NA NA TRBV29-1 CSVPGTEAFF TGCAGCGTACCAGGCACTGAAGCTTTCTTT
TRBJ1-1 NA few TRBV5-1 CASSSRTDEAFF TGCGCCAGCAGCTCACGGACAGATGAAGCTTTCTTT
TRBJ2-7 TRBD2 NA TRBV11-2 CASSLASGDVYEQYF TGTGCCAGCAGCTTAGCCAGCGGGGATGTCTACGAGCAGTACTTC
TRBJ2-7 TRBD2 NA TRBV6-4 CASSRGLAGAYEQYF TGTGCCAGCAGTAGAGGACTAGCGGGTGCCTACGAGCAGTACTTC
TRBJ1-3 NA NA TRBV11-3 CASSLNAGYGNTIYF TGTGCCAGCAGCTTAAATGCCGGGTACGGAAACACCATATATTTT
TRBJ2-1 NA NA TRBV6-4 CASSDSYHGTVGQFF TGTGCCAGCAGTGACTCGTATCACGGGACTGTTGGGCAGTTCTTC
TRBJ1-4 NA NA TRBV20-1 CSARQEEKLFF TGCAGTGCCCGTCAGGAAGAAAAACTGTTTTTT
TRBJ1-2 TRBD1 NA TRBV5-8 CASTFGTGGNYGYTF TGTGCCAGCACCTTTGGGACAGGGGGTAACTATGGCTACACCTTC
TRBJ1-5 NA NA TRBV6-5 CASSYNRDKNQPQHF TGTGCCAGCAGTTACAACCGGGACAAGAATCAGCCCCAGCATTTT